This paragraph reports one T cell receptor beta chain. Its antigen is undetermined. These data belong to a study of cytomegalovirus exposure and HLA in healthy donors. Study-level background: In a previous analysis, 120 million or so unique TCR beta sequences were found from some 180 million T cells. General observations from the study: A few chains linked to CMV were shown in vitro to be specific for CMV antigens.

This CDR3 region has 13 residues. The germline V gene has CDR1 SQVTM and CDR2 ANQGSEA. Trimming pared 5 bases from V and 7 bases from J, leaving 14 bases between. Primers for the PCR totalled 60 Vbeta and 13 Jbeta. Repertoires were generated with immunoSEQ multiplex PCR, while TCRdb's copy carries only in-frame clones and drops some. In the table there are some 79,000 clones, around 66% of which are singletons. Material for sequencing was PBMCs. The clonotype comes from a woman in her forties in good health and CMV-seropositive. V usage is TRBV29-1 and J usage is TRBJ1-4; D is perhaps TRBD1 (6 bases). The CDR3 bases are TGCAGCGTTCGAACAGGGTTGGGTGAAAAACTGTTTTTT. As protein: CSVRTGLGEKLFF.